This record looks at one T cell receptor beta chain sequence and its context. TCRdb recomputed calls from the RT-PCR reads with MiXCR, one row per CDR3 protein. The sample holds hundreds of thousands of distinct CDR3 sequences, 14% seen once. V was clipped by 2 bases and J by 4 bases, with 11 bases between them. The length of the CDR3 is 13 residues. Germline assignment: CDR1 GTSNPN and CDR2 SVGIG (reference sequence). The sequencing sample was made of memory CD4+ T cells from blood. This receptor was identified in a female donor in good health, serving as a healthy control. This sequence joins TRBV30 and TRBJ2-5; a possible D gene is TRBD1 (6 bases). The CDR3 sequence is CAWSTGTTETQYF. As DNA, the CDR3 is TGTGCCTGGAGTACCGGGACAACAGAGACCCAGTACTTC. Drawing the rest from reference TRBV30 and TRBJ2-5, the complete variable domain is SQTIHQWPATLVQPVGSPLSLECTVEGTSNPNLYWYRQAAGRGLQLLFYSVGIGQISSEVPQNLSASRPQDRQFILSSKKLLLSDSGFYLCAWSTGTTETQYFGPGTRLLVL.